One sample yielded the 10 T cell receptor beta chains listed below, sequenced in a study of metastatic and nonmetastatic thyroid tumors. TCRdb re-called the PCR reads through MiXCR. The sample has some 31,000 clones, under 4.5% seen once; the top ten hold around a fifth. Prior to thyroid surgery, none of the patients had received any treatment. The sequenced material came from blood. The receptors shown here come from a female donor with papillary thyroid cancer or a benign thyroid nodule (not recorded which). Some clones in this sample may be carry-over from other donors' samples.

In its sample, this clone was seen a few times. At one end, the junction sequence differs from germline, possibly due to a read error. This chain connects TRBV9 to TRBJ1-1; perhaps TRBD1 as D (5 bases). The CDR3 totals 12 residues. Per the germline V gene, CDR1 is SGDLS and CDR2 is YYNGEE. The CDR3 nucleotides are TGTGCCAGAAGCGCCGGGGGGAGGGAAGCTTCCTTT. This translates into CARSAGGREASF.

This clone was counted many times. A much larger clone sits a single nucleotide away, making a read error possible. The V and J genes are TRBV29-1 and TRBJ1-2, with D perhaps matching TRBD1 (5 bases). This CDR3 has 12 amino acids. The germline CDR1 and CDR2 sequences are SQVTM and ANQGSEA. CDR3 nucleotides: TGCAGCGTTGAGGGTGACAGCTATGGCTACGCCTTC. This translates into CSVEGDSYGYAF.

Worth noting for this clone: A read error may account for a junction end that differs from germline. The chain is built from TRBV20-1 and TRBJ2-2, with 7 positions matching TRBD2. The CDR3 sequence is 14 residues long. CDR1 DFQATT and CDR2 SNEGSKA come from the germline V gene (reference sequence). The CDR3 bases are TGCGGTGCCGTATCCAGCGGGATGGCCGGGGAGCTGTTTTTT. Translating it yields CGAVSSGMAGELFF.

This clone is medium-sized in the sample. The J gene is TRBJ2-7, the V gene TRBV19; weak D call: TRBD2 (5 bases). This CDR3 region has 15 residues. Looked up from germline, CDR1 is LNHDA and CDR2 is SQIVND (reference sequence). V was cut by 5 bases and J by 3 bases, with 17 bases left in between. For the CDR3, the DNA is TGTGCCAGTAGTTCGGGGTCGACAAAAATCTACGAGCAGTACTTC. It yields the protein CASSSGSTKIYEQYF.

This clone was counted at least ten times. The CDR3 here is CASSRQLQETQYF. The CDR3 nucleotides are TGTGCCAGCAGTCGACAGCTTCAAGAGACCCAGTACTTC. The chain uses TRBV28 and TRBJ2-5, with D maybe TRBD1 (5 bases). This CDR3 is 13 amino acids long. Trimming took off 5 bases at V and 2 bases at J, with 9 bases between the two ends. The germline V gene encodes CDR1 MDHEN and CDR2 SYDVKM.

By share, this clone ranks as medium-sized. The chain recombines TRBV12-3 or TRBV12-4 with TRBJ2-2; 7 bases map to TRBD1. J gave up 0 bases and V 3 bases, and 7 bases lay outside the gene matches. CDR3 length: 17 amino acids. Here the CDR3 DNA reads TGTGCCAGCAGTTTCGATAAGACAGGGACGAACACCGGGGAGCTGTTTTTT. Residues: CASSFDKTGTNTGELFF.

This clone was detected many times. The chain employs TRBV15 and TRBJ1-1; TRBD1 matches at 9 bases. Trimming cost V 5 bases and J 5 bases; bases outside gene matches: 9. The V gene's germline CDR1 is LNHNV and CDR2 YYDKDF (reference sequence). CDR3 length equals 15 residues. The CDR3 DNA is TGTGCCACCAGCTGGCCGGGACAGGGAAAGACTGAAGCTTTCTTT. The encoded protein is CATSWPGQGKTEAFF.

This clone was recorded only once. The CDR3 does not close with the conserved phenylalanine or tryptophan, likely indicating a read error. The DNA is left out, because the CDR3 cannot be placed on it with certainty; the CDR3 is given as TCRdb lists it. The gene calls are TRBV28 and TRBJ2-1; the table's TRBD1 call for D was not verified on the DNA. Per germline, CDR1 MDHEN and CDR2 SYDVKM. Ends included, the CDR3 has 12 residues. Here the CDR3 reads CASRSQGNEQFV.

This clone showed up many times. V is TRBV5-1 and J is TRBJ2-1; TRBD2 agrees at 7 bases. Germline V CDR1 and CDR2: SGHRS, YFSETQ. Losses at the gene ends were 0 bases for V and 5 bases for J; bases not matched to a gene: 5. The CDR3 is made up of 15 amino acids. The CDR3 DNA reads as TGCGCCAGCAGCTTGGACGTAGCGGGTAACAATGAGCAGTTCTTC. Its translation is CASSLDVAGNNEQFF.

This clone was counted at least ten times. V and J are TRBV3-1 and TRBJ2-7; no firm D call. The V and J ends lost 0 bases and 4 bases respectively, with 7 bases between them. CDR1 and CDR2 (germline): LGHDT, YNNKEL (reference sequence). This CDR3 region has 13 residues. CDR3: CASSQDGSYEQYF. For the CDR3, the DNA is TGTGCCAGCAGCCAAGATGGCTCTTACGAGCAGTACTTC.